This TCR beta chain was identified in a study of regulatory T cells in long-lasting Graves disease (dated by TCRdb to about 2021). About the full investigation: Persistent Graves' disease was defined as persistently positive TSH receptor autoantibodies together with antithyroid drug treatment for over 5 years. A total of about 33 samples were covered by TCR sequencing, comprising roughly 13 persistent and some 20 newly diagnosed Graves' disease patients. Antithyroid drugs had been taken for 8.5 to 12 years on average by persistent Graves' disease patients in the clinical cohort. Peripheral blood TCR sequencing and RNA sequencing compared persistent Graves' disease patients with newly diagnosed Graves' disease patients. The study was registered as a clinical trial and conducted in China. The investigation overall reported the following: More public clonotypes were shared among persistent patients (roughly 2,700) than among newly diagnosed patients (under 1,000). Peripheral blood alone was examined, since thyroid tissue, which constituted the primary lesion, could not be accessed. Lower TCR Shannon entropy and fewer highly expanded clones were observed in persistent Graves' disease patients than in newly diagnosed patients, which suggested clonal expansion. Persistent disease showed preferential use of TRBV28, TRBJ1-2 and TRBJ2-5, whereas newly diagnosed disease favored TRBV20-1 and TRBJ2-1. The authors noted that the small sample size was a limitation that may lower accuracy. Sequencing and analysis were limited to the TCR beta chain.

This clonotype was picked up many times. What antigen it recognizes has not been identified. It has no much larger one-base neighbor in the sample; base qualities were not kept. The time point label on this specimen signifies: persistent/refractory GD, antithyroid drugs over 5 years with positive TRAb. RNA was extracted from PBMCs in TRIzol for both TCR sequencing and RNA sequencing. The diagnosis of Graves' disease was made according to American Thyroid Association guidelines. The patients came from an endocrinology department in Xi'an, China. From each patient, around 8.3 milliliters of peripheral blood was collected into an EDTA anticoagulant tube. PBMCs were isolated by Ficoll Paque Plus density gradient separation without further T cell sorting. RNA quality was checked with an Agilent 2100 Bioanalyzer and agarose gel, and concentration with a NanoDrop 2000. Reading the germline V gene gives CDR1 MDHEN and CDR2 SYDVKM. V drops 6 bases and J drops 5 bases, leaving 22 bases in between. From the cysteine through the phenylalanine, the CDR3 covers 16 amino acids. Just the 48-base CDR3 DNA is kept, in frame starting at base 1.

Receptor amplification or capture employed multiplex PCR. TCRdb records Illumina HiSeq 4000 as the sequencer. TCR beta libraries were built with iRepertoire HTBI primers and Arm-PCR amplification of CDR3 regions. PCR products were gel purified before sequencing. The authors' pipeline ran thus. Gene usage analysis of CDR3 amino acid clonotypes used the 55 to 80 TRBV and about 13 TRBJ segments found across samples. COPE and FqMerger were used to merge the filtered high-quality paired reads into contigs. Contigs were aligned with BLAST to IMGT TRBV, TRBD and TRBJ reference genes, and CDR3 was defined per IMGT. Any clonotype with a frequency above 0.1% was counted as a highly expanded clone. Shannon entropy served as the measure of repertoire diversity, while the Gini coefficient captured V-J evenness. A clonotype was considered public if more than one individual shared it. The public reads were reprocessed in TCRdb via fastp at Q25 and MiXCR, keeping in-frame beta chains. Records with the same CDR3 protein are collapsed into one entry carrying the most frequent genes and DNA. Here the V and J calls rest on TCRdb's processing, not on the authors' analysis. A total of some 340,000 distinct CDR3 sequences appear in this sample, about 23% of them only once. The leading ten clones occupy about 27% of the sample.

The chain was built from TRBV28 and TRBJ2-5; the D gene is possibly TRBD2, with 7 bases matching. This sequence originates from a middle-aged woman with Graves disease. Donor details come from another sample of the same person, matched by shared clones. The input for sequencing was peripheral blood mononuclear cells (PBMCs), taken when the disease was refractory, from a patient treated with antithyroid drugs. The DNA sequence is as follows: TGTGCCAGCAGCCCACAAATTGGGGGGGGCCTTGAGACCCAGTACTTC. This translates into CASSPQIGGGLETQYF.